This T cell receptor (beta chain) derives from a study of T cells after yellow fever vaccination. TCRdb reprocessed the 5' RACE reads via MiXCR and lists one record per CDR3 protein. The profile shows some 260,000 distinct CDR3 sequences, 5.2% of them singletons. Regarding the study as a whole: Most clones from primary vaccination resurfaced after the booster (about 95% CD4, over 85% CD8).

On this clonotype itself: Its antigen remains unidentified.

This clonotype was obtained from a man between 18 and 29 years old who received the YFV17D yellow fever vaccine. The source was CD4+ T cells sorted from PBMCs, collected on the day of the yellow fever booster vaccination.

CDR3 nucleotides: TGTGCCAGCAGCAGAAAGGTGGCCACGCACAATGGCTACACCTTC. Protein: CASSRKVATHNGYTF. The V call is TRBV5-8, the J call TRBJ1-2; D is undetermined. The germline gives CDR1 SGHTS, CDR2 YDEGEE. V lost 4 bases and J 6 bases, leaving 19 bases between the germline ends. The CDR3 is made up of 15 amino acids.